One sample yielded the 26 T cell receptor beta chains listed below, sequenced in a study of blood T cell repertoires in COVID-19 (TCRdb year 2020). Receptor amplification or capture employed the immunoSEQ multiplex PCR assay. TCRdb took over this immuneACCESS table, retaining in-frame rearrangements with V and J assigned. Such tables are incomplete; in checked studies, under half of the missing clones stem from an unresolved V gene, and the remainder is unexplained. The sample data list 75,000 to 90,000 clones, and around nine tenths of these were observed just once. The ten biggest clones cover around 10% of the sample. Sample: peripheral blood. These receptors all come from a man at least 80 years old with acute or convalescent COVID-19.

This sequence joins TRBV13 and TRBJ1-2, with D tentatively TRBD1 (6 bases). The V end was cut by 4 bases, the J end by 6 bases, with 24 bases between. CDR1 is PRHDT, CDR2 FYEKMQ, per germline (reference sequence). The CDR3 loop spans 17 amino acids. The CDR3 DNA reads TGTGCCAGCAGCTCCTTGACCTACAGGGCTCGGGGTGATGGCTACACCTTC. It specifies CASSSLTYRARGDGYTF.

The chain is built from TRBV7-2 and TRBJ2-3; D unclear. Deletions cut 5 bases from V and 2 bases from J, with 5 bases between. This CDR3 comprises 12 residues. The germline V gene has CDR1 SGHTA and CDR2 FQGNSA. DNA for the CDR3: TGTGCCAGCAGCCGTTTCACAGATACGCAGTATTTT. Translating gives CASSRFTDTQYF.

The chain uses TRBV5-1 and TRBJ1-1, with D perhaps matching TRBD1 (6 bases). CDR3 size: 16 residues. V shed 1 base and J shed 2 bases, with 15 bases lying between them. CDR1 and CDR2 from the germline V gene are SGHRS and YFSETQ. The CDR3 sequence is CASSLSSGTLNTEAFF. Here the CDR3 DNA reads TGCGCCAGCAGCTTGTCATCGGGGACACTCAACACTGAAGCTTTCTTT.

V and J are TRBV10-3 and TRBJ2-5; 10 positions match TRBD1. Germline V gene data show CDR1 as ENHRY and CDR2 as SYGVKD. This CDR3 comprises 15 residues. Unmatched junction bases numbered 2, after V lost 1 base and J lost 3 bases. CDR3 in amino acids: CAISELDRGEETQYF. The CDR3 DNA follows: TGTGCCATCAGTGAGTTGGACAGGGGGGAAGAGACCCAGTACTTC.

This chain links TRBV28 with TRBJ2-7; D possibly corresponds to TRBD2 (5 bases). The CDR3 consists of 14 residues. V was cut by 3 bases and J by 0 bases, with 9 bases left in between. Germline values: CDR1 MDHEN, CDR2 SYDVKM. The CDR3 loop is CASSLGGLSYEQYF. The CDR3 coding sequence is TGTGCCAGCAGTTTGGGCGGGCTCTCCTACGAGCAGTACTTC.

This chain uses TRBV6-5 with TRBJ1-1; TRBD1 matches 7 bases. The CDR3 extends over 15 amino acids. CDR1 and CDR2 (germline): MNHEY, SVGAGI. The V segment lost 5 bases and the J segment 4 bases; nucleotides outside the gene matches: 10. The DNA of the CDR3 is TGTGCCAGCAGTCAACAGGGGACGTCGGCCACTGAAGCTTTCTTT. As protein: CASSQQGTSATEAFF.

This sequence joins TRBV29-1 and TRBJ1-5; possibly TRBD1 for D (6 bases). The CDR3 has 12 amino acids. Trimming removed 7 bases from V and 3 bases from J, with 10 bases in between. The germline gives CDR1 SQVTM, CDR2 ANQGSEA. The DNA of the CDR3 is TGCAGCGCAAGGACAGTCAATCAGCCCCAGCATTTT. Its translation: CSARTVNQPQHF.

The table lists this clone with a few counts. The rearrangement joins TRBV6-5 to TRBJ1-6; 7 nucleotides align to TRBD1. V shed 6 bases and J 6 bases; nucleotides not matched to a gene: 8. This CDR3 spans 15 amino acids. From germline, CDR1 is MNHEY and CDR2 SVGAGI. This chain's CDR3 is CASSRNRDSNSPLHF. The CDR3 DNA follows: TGTGCCAGCAGCCGCAACCGGGACAGTAATTCACCCCTCCACTTT.

The genes are TRBV19 and TRBJ1-5, with D perhaps matching TRBD1 (5 bases). Germline V CDR1 and CDR2: LNHDA, SQIVND (reference sequence). This CDR3 is 14 amino acids long. V lost 7 bases and J lost 7, with 17 bases in between. The CDR3 loop reads CASTLGGGNQPQHF. DNA of the CDR3: TGTGCCAGTACCCTGGGGGGAGGTAACCAGCCCCAGCATTTT.

This chain connects TRBV5-4 to TRBJ1-6; the D gene is possibly TRBD1 (6 bases). The CDR3 extends over 15 amino acids. From germline, CDR1 is SGHNT and CDR2 YYREEE (reference sequence). The V end was cut by 0 bases, the J end by 10 bases, with 14 bases between. The CDR3 loop reads CASSLERDTASPLHF. The CDR3 coding sequence is TGTGCCAGCAGCTTGGAACGGGACACCGCATCACCCCTCCACTTT.

This chain connects TRBV5-4 to TRBJ2-2, with a possible D match to TRBD2 (5 bases). The germline V and J ends were trimmed by 0 bases and 6 bases, with 12 bases remaining between them. Per the germline V gene, CDR1 is SGHNT and CDR2 is YYREEE (reference sequence). The CDR3 runs 15 residues. The CDR3 sequence is CASSLDGKGSGELFF. The CDR3 DNA is TGTGCCAGCAGCTTGGACGGGAAGGGTTCCGGGGAGCTGTTTTTT.

The CDR3 coding sequence is TGCGCCAGCAGCTTGGGACAAGTAAACACCGGGGAGCTGTTTTTT. It specifies CASSLGQVNTGELFF. The rearrangement uses TRBV5-1 and TRBJ2-2; D ambiguous. Germline values: CDR1 SGHRS, CDR2 YFSETQ. This CDR3 has 15 amino acids. The V and J ends lost 0 bases and 2 bases respectively, with 8 bases between them.

With respect to this clone: A read error may produce the germline difference seen at one junction end. The chain links TRBV2 to TRBJ1-2; TRBD1 agrees at 7 bases. The CDR3 loop spans 13 amino acids. Germline values: CDR1 SNHLY, CDR2 FYNNEI. This chain's CDR3 is CASSEDRDYGYTF. In DNA form, the CDR3 reads TGTGCCAGCAGCGAAGACAGGGACTATGGCTACACCTTC.

This sequence joins TRBV2 and TRBJ1-5; D may be TRBD1 (5 bases). CDR3 size: 12 residues. The germline V gene has CDR1 SNHLY and CDR2 FYNNEI. V was trimmed by 8 bases and J by 4 bases, leaving 9 bases between them. The CDR3 is CASQGQNQPQHF. CDR3 in DNA: TGTGCCAGCCAAGGACAAAATCAGCCCCAGCATTTT.

The rearrangement joins TRBV5-4 to TRBJ2-7; TRBD1 matches 10 bases. Germline V gene lookup returns CDR1 SGHNT and CDR2 YYREEE (reference sequence). The CDR3 is made up of 16 amino acids. V shed 4 bases and J 7 bases; nucleotides not matched to a gene: 14. CDR3 nucleotide sequence: TGTGCCAGCAGCCCGGGACAGGGGATACCCATCGTGGAGCAGTACTTC. Translated: CASSPGQGIPIVEQYF. Supplemented by reference TRBV5-4 and TRBJ2-7, the full variable domain reads ETGVTQSPTHLIKTRGQQVTLRCSSQSGHNTVSWYQQALGQGPQFIFQYYREEENGRGNFPPRFSGLQFPNYSSELNVNALELDDSALYLCASSPGQGIPIVEQYFGPGTRLTVT.

This chain links TRBV7-9 with TRBJ2-1; 10 nucleotides match TRBD1. Trimming cost V 2 bases and J 8 bases; bases outside gene matches: 12. The CDR3 contains 17 residues. From germline, CDR1 is SEHNR and CDR2 FQNEAQ (reference sequence). In DNA, the CDR3 is TGTGCCAGCAGCTTATCGACTCCGGGACAGGGGTATGATGAGCAGTTCTTC. Amino acids: CASSLSTPGQGYDEQFF.

This clone was detected once. V is TRBV7-3 and J is TRBJ2-3, with TRBD1 identical over 11 bases. The CDR3 sequence is 17 residues long. V shed 1 base, J shed 2 bases, and the junction held 5 bases outside the gene matches. The germline gives CDR1 SGHTA, CDR2 FQGTGA. In nucleotides, the CDR3 is TGTGCCAGCAGCTTAATCGGACAGGGGGCACTCACAGATACGCAGTATTTT. It translates to CASSLIGQGALTDTQYF.

The J gene is TRBJ2-3, the V gene TRBV5-1, with TRBD2 as a possible D gene (5 bases). Germline CDR1 reads SGHRS; CDR2 reads YFSETQ. The CDR3 is 14 residues long. V lost 1 base and J lost 6, with 12 bases in between. The CDR3, as DNA: TGCGCCAGCAGCTTGAGGTGGCCGGGGGATACGCAGTATTTT. The encoded protein is CASSLRWPGDTQYF. The full variable domain, completed using reference TRBV5-1 and TRBJ2-3, is KAGVTQTPRYLIKTRGQQVTLSCSPISGHRSVSWYQQTPGQGLQFLFEYFSETQRNKGNFPGRFSGRQFSNSRSEMNVSTLELGDSALYLCASSLRWPGDTQYFGPGTRLTVL.

This chain joins TRBV4-1 and TRBJ2-1, with 10 bases fitting TRBD2. Germline-derived CDR1 and CDR2 are MGHRA and YSYEKL. Trimming at V came to 2 bases and at J to 1 base, leaving 5 bases not matched to a gene. The CDR3 spans 17 residues. The CDR3 loop reads CASSQTAGGLSYNEQFF. The CDR3 nucleotides are TGCGCCAGCAGCCAAACAGCGGGGGGGCTGTCCTACAATGAGCAGTTCTTC.

The rearrangement uses TRBV5-1 and TRBJ1-1, with TRBD1 matching over 8 bases. Germline CDR1 and CDR2: SGHRS and YFSETQ. V lost 6 bases and J lost 5; bases outside the gene matches: 9. The CDR3 has 14 amino acids. CDR3 coding DNA: TGCGCCAGCACCGTAGGACAGGGAGGGACTGAAGCTTTCTTT. Translated, it gives CASTVGQGGTEAFF.

This chain connects TRBV6-4 to TRBJ2-1; 9 bases fit TRBD2. CDR3 size: 17 residues. CDR1 and CDR2 from the germline V gene are MRHNA and SNTAGT. V shed 0 bases and J 9 bases; nucleotides not matched to a gene: 12. DNA of the CDR3: TGTGCCAGCAGTGACTCTGGCGAGCGGGGGGCATGGGGTGAGCAGTTCTTC. Protein sequence: CASSDSGERGAWGEQFF.

The chain joins TRBV5-1 to TRBJ1-1, with a weak D call TRBD1 (6 bases). From germline, CDR1 is SGHRS and CDR2 YFSETQ. V was trimmed by 0 bases and J by 1 base, leaving 10 bases between them. The CDR3 has 15 residues. The CDR3 DNA reads as TGCGCCAGCAGCTTGGAGACAGGCGCGAACACTGAAGCTTTCTTT. Translation: CASSLETGANTEAFF.

The genes are TRBV28 and TRBJ2-1; no reliable D call. Trimming stripped 6 bases from V and 0 bases from J, with 12 bases between. The germline V gene encodes CDR1 MDHEN and CDR2 SYDVKM. The CDR3 runs to 15 residues. DNA for the CDR3: TGTGCCAGCAGGGGCCCTACATCCTCCTACAATGAGCAGTTCTTC. The encoded protein is CASRGPTSSYNEQFF.

Points on this clone: The same CDR3 also results from other DNA sequences found in this sample. This chain connects TRBV5-1 to TRBJ1-5; TRBD1 aligns across 7 bases. Looked up from germline, CDR1 is SGHRS and CDR2 is YFSETQ. The CDR3 is made up of 14 amino acids. V gave up 4 bases and J gave up 2 bases; unmatched junction bases: 3. In DNA, the CDR3 is TGCGCCAGCAGCACCGGACAGGGCAATCAGCCCCAGCATTTT. Its translation is CASSTGQGNQPQHF.

The CDR3 loop reads CASRSGTGLQPQHF. DNA of the CDR3: TGTGCCAGCAGGAGCGGGACAGGGTTACAGCCCCAGCATTTT. The J gene is TRBJ1-5, the V gene TRBV6-6; 9 nucleotides match TRBD1. V was clipped by 6 bases and J by 7 bases; unmatched bases: 7. CDR3 length equals 14 residues. Germline values: CDR1 MNHNY, CDR2 SVGAGI (reference sequence).

This clone was found a few times. V and J are TRBV7-9 and TRBJ1-1, with D perhaps matching TRBD1 (5 bases). V lost 8 bases and J lost 1, with 14 bases in between. The germline V gene has CDR1 SEHNR and CDR2 FQNEAQ (reference sequence). The CDR3 sequence is 14 residues long. The CDR3 spells CASEPQGENTEAFF. CDR3 coding DNA: TGTGCCAGCGAACCTCAGGGTGAGAACACTGAAGCTTTCTTT.